Each of the 22 T cell receptor beta chains below was sequenced from the same sample in a study of cytomegalovirus exposure and HLA in healthy donors. The study ran its PCR with 60 Vbeta and 13 Jbeta primers. Sequencing used immunoSEQ multiplex PCR; TCRdb keeps in-frame clones, though not all of them. This sample carries 150,000 to 200,000 clones, 80% of them seen once, and the ten largest clones take 5% to 7%. Sequencing input: PBMCs. The receptors here all came from a man in his forties or fifties in good health and CMV-seronegative.

This chain links TRBV12-5 with TRBJ2-2; 10 nucleotides line up with TRBD1. J gave up 5 bases and V 6 bases, and 15 bases lay outside the gene matches. CDR3 length equals 18 residues. The germline CDR1 and CDR2 sequences are LGHNT and FRNRAP. The CDR3 here is CASGAPTGTGVWTGELFF. The CDR3 nucleotides are TGTGCTAGTGGCGCACCGACGGGGACAGGGGTATGGACCGGGGAGCTGTTTTTT. The complete variable domain, with remaining parts taken from reference TRBV12-5 and TRBJ2-2, reads DARVTQTPRHKVTEMGQEVTMRCQPILGHNTVFWYRQTMMQGLELLAYFRNRAPLDDSGMPKDRFSAEMPDATLATLKIQPSEPRDSAVYFCASGAPTGTGVWTGELFFGEGSRLTVL.

The rearrangement uses TRBV7-2 and TRBJ2-5, with 8 bases identical to TRBD2. Losses at the gene ends were 1 base for V and 5 bases for J; bases not matched to a gene: 9. The CDR3 is 16 residues long. Per germline, CDR1 SGHTA and CDR2 FQGNSA. CDR3 DNA sequence: TGTGCCAGCAGCTTAGTATCGGGACTAGAATCCGAGACCCAGTACTTC. Translation: CASSLVSGLESETQYF.

This rearrangement joins TRBV4-1 to TRBJ1-3; TRBD1 matches at 8 bases. CDR3 length: 19 residues. The V and J ends lost 4 bases and 0 bases, in that order; junction bases with no gene match: 14. Germline lookup yields CDR1 MGHRA and CDR2 YSYEKL. DNA for the CDR3: TGCGCCAGCAGCCGTATGGAGGCAGGGGGCGTTCTCTCTGGAAACACCATATATTTT. This encodes CASSRMEAGGVLSGNTIYF.

V gene TRBV5-5 combines with J gene TRBJ2-5; no firm D call. The DNA end is a closer match to TRBJ2-7, so the J assignment may be wrong. This CDR3 is built from 11 residues. CDR1 is SGHKS, CDR2 YYEKEE, per germline (reference sequence). This CDR3 is CASSSYYEQYF. CDR3 DNA sequence: TGTGCCAGCAGCTCATACTACGAGCAGTACTTC.

This sequence joins TRBV4-3 and TRBJ2-7; weak D call: TRBD2 (5 bases). This CDR3 spans 14 amino acids. Trimming pared 0 bases from V and 6 bases from J, leaving 12 bases between. Germline values: CDR1 LGHNA, CDR2 YSLEER. CDR3 DNA sequence: TGCGCCAGCAGCCAAGAAGCGATTCGGGGCGAGCAGTACTTC. Amino acid sequence: CASSQEAIRGEQYF.

V gene TRBV7-2 combines with J gene TRBJ1-1, with D possibly being TRBD1 (5 bases). The CDR3 is made up of 14 amino acids. V was clipped by 1 base and J by 4 bases, with 10 bases between them. Germline CDR1 is SGHTA and CDR2 is FQGNSA. Here the CDR3 reads CASSLEWGVTEAFF. The CDR3 bases are TGTGCCAGCAGCTTAGAGTGGGGGGTCACTGAAGCTTTCTTT.

This clone has only a few counts. The genes are TRBV4-3 and TRBJ1-4; tentative D call: TRBD1 (6 bases). The V and J ends lost 0 bases and 5 bases respectively, with 13 bases between them. The CDR3 has 16 residues. From germline, CDR1 is LGHNA and CDR2 YSLEER. The CDR3 protein is CASSQEGGWANEKLFF. The CDR3 nucleotides read TGCGCCAGCAGCCAAGAAGGGGGTTGGGCGAATGAAAAACTGTTTTTT.

This clone has just a few counts. The chain recombines TRBV6-1 with TRBJ2-7, with D unresolved. CDR1 MNHNS and CDR2 SASEGT come from the germline V gene. Between the trimmed V and J ends, which lost 6 bases and 0 bases, there was a span of 9 bases. There are 13 residues in the CDR3. The CDR3 nucleotides read TGTGCCAGCAGGGGCCTGAGCTCCTACGAGCAGTACTTC. Amino acids: CASRGLSSYEQYF.

The chain employs TRBV23-1 and TRBJ2-7; the D gene is possibly TRBD2 (6 bases). TRBV23-1 is identified as an open reading frame with a role that is uncertain. V was cut by 4 bases and J by 0 bases, with 13 bases left in between. The CDR3 runs to 15 residues. The CDR3 sequence is CASSPQAGSSYEQYF. DNA for the CDR3: TGCGCCAGCAGTCCCCAAGCGGGCAGCTCCTACGAGCAGTACTTC.

This sequence joins TRBV5-1 and TRBJ2-3; 8 positions agree with TRBD2. The germline CDR1 and CDR2 sequences are SGHRS and YFSETQ. CDR3 size: 18 residues. V lost 5 bases to trimming and J lost 0 bases; unmatched junction nucleotides: 14. The CDR3 region has the DNA TGCGCCAGCAGTATACCCGGGACTAGTAAATCGAGCACAGATACGCAGTATTTT. This translates into CASSIPGTSKSSTDTQYF. The complete variable domain, with remaining parts taken from reference TRBV5-1 and TRBJ2-3, reads KAGVTQTPRYLIKTRGQQVTLSCSPISGHRSVSWYQQTPGQGLQFLFEYFSETQRNKGNFPGRFSGRQFSNSRSEMNVSTLELGDSALYLCASSIPGTSKSSTDTQYFGPGTRLTVL.

The table lists this clone with a count of one. The gene calls are TRBV7-9 and TRBJ2-2; 7 nucleotides align to TRBD1. The CDR3 totals 19 residues. With V trimmed by 1 base and J by 4 bases, 15 bases remained unmatched. Germline assignment: CDR1 SEHNR and CDR2 FQNEAQ (reference sequence). CDR3 bases: TGTGCCAGCAGCTTAGGCCCGCAGGACAGGTACAGGGGCACCGGGGAGCTGTTTTTT. As protein: CASSLGPQDRYRGTGELFF.

The chain uses TRBV7-2 and TRBJ2-7; 13 bases align to TRBD2. CDR1 is SGHTA and CDR2 is FQGNSA in the germline V gene. The CDR3 covers 16 residues. V trimming: 2 bases; J trimming: 5 bases; junction bases outside the gene matches: 6. The CDR3 sequence is CASSLRLAGGGDEQYF. CDR3 nucleotides: TGTGCCAGCAGCTTACGACTAGCGGGGGGCGGGGACGAGCAGTACTTC.

This chain uses TRBV14 with TRBJ1-6; 8 nucleotides align to TRBD1. The CDR3 runs 15 residues. V gave up 4 bases and J gave up 5 bases; unmatched junction bases: 4. Germline V gives CDR1 SGHDN, CDR2 FVKESK. CDR3 nucleotide sequence: TGTGCCAGCAGCCCTTGGGACAGGAATAATTCACCCCTCCACTTT. This translates into CASSPWDRNNSPLHF.

The chain combines TRBV5-6 with TRBJ2-5; TRBD2 is a possible D gene (5 bases). Germline lookup yields CDR1 SGHDT and CDR2 YYEEEE. V lost 4 bases and J lost 5, with 6 bases in between. The CDR3 spans 11 residues. The CDR3 sequence is CASSTRETQYF. As DNA, the CDR3 is TGTGCCAGCAGCACTAGGGAGACCCAGTACTTC.

This chain joins TRBV11-2 and TRBJ2-1; D gene uncertain. V was cut by 0 bases and J by 4 bases, with 10 bases left in between. CDR3 size: 15 residues. Germline assignment: CDR1 SGHAT and CDR2 FQNNGV. The CDR3 region is CASSLDRISYNEQFF. In DNA, the CDR3 is TGTGCCAGCAGCTTAGATAGAATCTCTTACAATGAGCAGTTCTTC.

This chain links TRBV15 with TRBJ1-2; the match to TRBD1 covers 8 bases. The ends lost 1 base at V and 7 bases at J; junction bases unmatched: 8. The length of the CDR3 is 15 residues. Germline V gives CDR1 LNHNV, CDR2 YYDKDF (reference sequence). The CDR3 loop reads CATSRAEQGAGGYTF. The CDR3 DNA reads TGTGCCACCAGCAGAGCGGAGCAGGGGGCAGGTGGCTACACCTTC.

The chain is built from TRBV7-9 and TRBJ2-1; D remains unclear. The V end lost 3 bases, the J end lost 0 bases, and 9 bases lay between the germline ends. CDR3 length equals 15 residues. The germline gives CDR1 SEHNR, CDR2 FQNEAQ (reference sequence). CDR3 nucleotides: TGTGCCAGCAGCTTCCTTCTGAGCTCCTACAATGAGCAGTTCTTC. It codes for CASSFLLSSYNEQFF.

This sequence joins TRBV5-6 and TRBJ1-5; 7 bases match TRBD1. V lost 1 base, J lost 5 bases, and 3 bases stayed unmatched. Germline CDR1 SGHDT, CDR2 YYEEEE. The CDR3 is 14 amino acids. CDR3 coding DNA: TGTGCCAGCAGCTTGTTAACAGGGGATCAGCCCCAGCATTTT. This sequence encodes CASSLLTGDQPQHF.

The chain links TRBV11-1 to TRBJ2-3; TRBD1 matches at 7 bases. This CDR3 is built from 14 residues. CDR1 is SGHAT and CDR2 is FQDESV in the germline V gene (reference sequence). V gave up 2 bases and J gave up 3 bases; unmatched junction bases: 2. For the CDR3, the DNA is TGTGCCAGCAGCTTAATGACAGGGACAGATACGCAGTATTTT. Protein product: CASSLMTGTDTQYF.

V and J are TRBV28 and TRBJ1-5; no definite D call. The CDR3 runs to 11 residues. The ends were cut back, 4 bases at V and 9 bases at J, with 7 bases in the middle. In germline, CDR1 is MDHEN, CDR2 SYDVKM. The CDR3 reads CASSWAGPQHF. The CDR3 DNA follows: TGTGCCAGCAGTTGGGCCGGGCCCCAGCATTTT.

In its sample, this clone was seen once. The CDR3 here is CASSPTLETGLGTEAFF. Written as DNA, the CDR3 is TGCGCCAGCAGCCCCACGCTTGAGACAGGGTTGGGCACTGAAGCTTTCTTT. The rearrangement joins TRBV5-1 to TRBJ1-1; 7 bases fit TRBD1. This CDR3 region has 17 residues. Germline CDR1 is SGHRS and CDR2 is YFSETQ. V lost 4 bases, J lost 4 bases, and 16 bases stayed unmatched.

The J gene is TRBJ2-5, the V gene TRBV7-9; perhaps TRBD2 as D (6 bases). Trimming cost V 2 bases and J 4 bases, with 14 bases left between them. The CDR3 consists of 15 residues. The germline gives CDR1 SEHNR, CDR2 FQNEAQ (reference sequence). The CDR3 region is CASSLTTSFPETQYF. The CDR3 DNA sequence: TGTGCCAGCAGCTTAACTACTAGCTTCCCAGAGACCCAGTACTTC.